Following are 5 T cell receptor beta chains from one sample sequenced in a study of T-cell memory formation after mild COVID-19. From the 5' RACE reads, TCRdb called clonotypes with MiXCR, one entry per CDR3 protein. Of roughly 300,000 distinct CDR3 sequences listed, around 13% were seen once; the top ten hold 22%. Sequenced sample: PBMCs or a T cell subset sorted from them (not recorded which). These receptors all stem from a man between 18 and 35 years old who had mild COVID-19 (a few samples of this study predate the infection). Cell type and time point are not known.

This clonotype was seen at least ten times. The V and J genes are TRBV6-5 and TRBJ2-3; TRBD2 aligns across 13 bases. Germline V gives CDR1 MNHEY, CDR2 SVGAGI. The CDR3 is 16 residues long. J gave up 5 bases and V 2 bases, and 4 bases lay outside the gene matches. CDR3 coding DNA: TGTGCCAGCAGTTACCAACTAGCGGGGGGGCGAGATACGCAGTATTTT. The encoded protein is CASSYQLAGGRDTQYF.

This clonotype was recorded at least ten times. The chain is built from TRBV5-1 and TRBJ2-5; TRBD2 matches at 7 bases. The ends lost 0 bases at V and 3 bases at J; junction bases unmatched: 5. Germline CDR1 reads SGHRS; CDR2 reads YFSETQ. This CDR3 has 15 amino acids. The CDR3, as DNA: TGCGCCAGCAGCTTGGCCGGACTAGTAAAAGAGACCCAGTACTTC. It yields the protein CASSLAGLVKETQYF.

This clonotype was seen a handful of times. CDR3 nucleotides: TGTGCCAGCAGCTTAGTTGGTTTCTCTGGAAACACCATATATTTT. Amino acids: CASSLVGFSGNTIYF. The gene calls are TRBV7-9 and TRBJ1-3, with D uncertain. The CDR3 totals 15 residues. The germline V and J ends were trimmed by 1 base and 0 bases, with 7 bases remaining between them. Germline loops: CDR1 SEHNR, CDR2 FQNEAQ (reference sequence).

V usage is TRBV4-3 and J usage is TRBJ1-2; D is perhaps TRBD1 (6 bases). Germline loops: CDR1 LGHNA, CDR2 YSLEER. This CDR3 region has 15 residues. V gave up 2 bases and J gave up 2 bases, with 12 bases separating them. The CDR3 spells CASSQIQGHNYGYTF. DNA for the CDR3: TGCGCCAGCAGCCAAATACAGGGCCACAACTATGGCTACACCTTC.

The J gene is TRBJ1-5, the V gene TRBV7-2; D is unclear. CDR1 is SGHTA and CDR2 is FQGNSA in the germline V gene. The CDR3 consists of 13 residues. Trimming cost V 4 bases and J 5 bases, with 9 bases left between them. The DNA for the CDR3 is TGTGCCAGCAGCTCATATCCGGATCAGCCCCAGCATTTT. Protein: CASSSYPDQPQHF.